One and the same sample provided the 29 T cell receptor beta chains below, sequenced in a study of cytomegalovirus exposure and HLA in healthy donors. This PCR relied on a set of 60 Vbeta primers and 13 Jbeta primers. Libraries were prepared by immunoSEQ multiplex PCR; TCRdb keeps only in-frame clonotypes and omits some of them. The sample holds under 85,000 clones, 65% to 85% seen once. Sequencing was done on a sample of PBMCs. Receptors originate from a woman in her thirties or forties in good health and CMV-seropositive.

The chain carries TRBV5-1 and TRBJ2-2, with TRBD1 identical over 12 bases. CDR1 is SGHRS and CDR2 is YFSETQ in the germline V gene. This CDR3 contains 17 residues. Germline trimming cut 5 bases from V and 4 bases from J; bases unmatched to any gene: 9. The DNA of the CDR3 is TGCGCCAGCAGGGGGACAGGGGGCTCGTACGGCACCGGGGAGCTGTTTTTT. This translates into CASRGTGGSYGTGELFF.

The V call is TRBV28, the J call TRBJ1-5; 12 bases line up with TRBD1. CDR1 MDHEN and CDR2 SYDVKM come from the germline V gene. The ends lost 5 bases at V and 8 bases at J; junction bases unmatched: 16. There are 18 residues in the CDR3. The CDR3 protein is CASSPSWDRGLSAKPQHF. CDR3 in DNA: TGTGCCAGCAGTCCCTCGTGGGACAGGGGGCTGTCGGCAAAGCCCCAGCATTTT.

This clone appeared a single time. This chain links TRBV5-1 with TRBJ2-1, with 8 nucleotides matching TRBD1. V shed 1 base and J 6 bases; nucleotides not matched to a gene: 3. The CDR3 sequence is 14 residues long. Per the germline V gene, CDR1 is SGHRS and CDR2 is YFSETQ. The CDR3 protein is CASSLIQGVNEQFF. The CDR3 DNA reads TGCGCCAGCAGCTTGATACAGGGGGTCAATGAGCAGTTCTTC.

The chain has TRBV19 and TRBJ2-5, with 8 bases that match TRBD1. This CDR3 spans 14 amino acids. Germline V CDR1 and CDR2: LNHDA, SQIVND (reference sequence). V lost 6 bases, J lost 6 bases, and 9 bases stayed unmatched. Here the CDR3 DNA reads TGTGCCAGTAGCGACAGGGGATTAGTAAAGACCCAGTACTTC. This sequence encodes CASSDRGLVKTQYF.

CDR3 bases: TGTGCCAGCAGCTCCGAGGCCTACCCCTCCTACGAGCAGTACTTC. Its translation: CASSSEAYPSYEQYF. The rearrangement joins TRBV7-9 to TRBJ2-7; D unclear. V gave up 4 bases and J gave up 0 bases, with 13 bases separating them. CDR3 size: 15 residues. Per the germline V gene, CDR1 is SEHNR and CDR2 is FQNEAQ (reference sequence).

This chain links TRBV18 with TRBJ2-7; D gene ambiguous. The CDR3 loop spans 13 amino acids. In germline, CDR1 is KGHSH, CDR2 LQKENI. Trimming cost V 1 base and J 1 base, with 5 bases left between them. The CDR3 sequence is CASSPLLSYEQYF. The CDR3 nucleotides are TGTGCCAGCTCACCACTCCTTTCCTACGAGCAGTACTTC.

Written as DNA, the CDR3 is TGCGCCAGCAGAAACCTCCAGGTTGGACTAGCGGGCCCCTACAATGAGCAGTTCTTC. Encoded protein: CASRNLQVGLAGPYNEQFF. This chain connects TRBV4-1 to TRBJ2-1; 11 bases fit TRBD2. This CDR3 contains 19 residues. V lost 6 bases, J lost 2 bases, and 15 bases stayed unmatched. CDR1 MGHRA and CDR2 YSYEKL come from the germline V gene.

The chain links TRBV2 to TRBJ1-5, with 9 bases matching TRBD1. CDR1 is SNHLY, CDR2 FYNNEI, per germline. J lost 3 bases, V lost 11 bases, and 11 bases had no gene match. This CDR3 comprises 15 residues. The chain's CDR3 is CASVAGTGINQPQHF. In DNA form, the CDR3 reads TGTGCCTCCGTGGCCGGGACAGGGATCAATCAGCCCCAGCATTTT.

The chain couples TRBV28 to TRBJ2-7, with TRBD1 matching 7 bases. With 4 bases clipped from V and 6 bases from J, the junction kept 6 bases outside the gene matches. Germline CDR1 and CDR2: MDHEN and SYDVKM. This CDR3 is built from 13 residues. This CDR3 is CASSSTGRFEQYF. CDR3 bases: TGTGCCAGCAGTTCGACAGGGCGCTTCGAGCAGTACTTC.

V is TRBV25-1 and J is TRBJ2-1; 12 bases match TRBD2. Germline CDR1 MGHDK, CDR2 SYGVNS. The V and J ends lost 3 bases and 6 bases, in that order; junction bases with no gene match: 6. The CDR3 has 16 residues. Here the CDR3 reads CASSESGLAGRNEQFF. The DNA for the CDR3 is TGTGCCAGCAGTGAGTCGGGACTAGCGGGCCGCAATGAGCAGTTCTTC.

The chain employs TRBV15 and TRBJ2-7, with D uncertain. V gave up 3 bases and J gave up 3 bases, with 9 bases separating them. The CDR3 sequence is 13 residues long. Germline CDR1 LNHNV, CDR2 YYDKDF (reference sequence). The chain's CDR3 is CATSRGRIYEQYF. The CDR3 DNA is TGTGCCACCAGCAGGGGCCGGATCTACGAGCAGTACTTC.

The chain joins TRBV30 to TRBJ2-5; 9 bases match TRBD2. V lost 5 bases to trimming and J lost 4 bases; unmatched junction nucleotides: 8. Germline V gives CDR1 GTSNPN, CDR2 SVGIG (reference sequence). There are 14 residues in the CDR3. CDR3 sequence (DNA): TGTGCCTGGGGAGCGGGACTAGCATTAGAGACCCAGTACTTC. Translated: CAWGAGLALETQYF.

This rearrangement joins TRBV15 to TRBJ1-2; TRBD1 matches 7 bases. CDR1 and CDR2 (germline): LNHNV, YYDKDF (reference sequence). The CDR3 contains 15 residues. V trimming: 0 bases; J trimming: 6 bases; junction bases outside the gene matches: 7. The CDR3 DNA sequence: TGTGCCACCAGCAGAGACCAGACAGGGAAAGATGGCTACACCTTC. It specifies CATSRDQTGKDGYTF.

The rearrangement links TRBV29-1 to TRBJ1-1, with D possibly matching TRBD1 (6 bases). V was trimmed by 7 bases and J by 1 base, leaving 13 bases between them. There are 13 residues in the CDR3. Germline V gene sequence: CDR1 SQVTM, CDR2 ANQGSEA. The CDR3, as DNA: TGCAGCGCCTCAAGGGGGGGGAACACTGAAGCTTTCTTT. Residues: CSASRGGNTEAFF.

The J gene is TRBJ1-5, the V gene TRBV4-2, with 9 bases lining up with TRBD1. CDR3 length equals 15 residues. Germline V CDR1 and CDR2: LGHNA, YNFKEQ. V lost 4 bases, J lost 4 bases, and 5 bases stayed unmatched. The DNA of the CDR3 is TGTGCCAGCAGCCCTGACAGGGGGACTAATCAGCCCCAGCATTTT. It codes for CASSPDRGTNQPQHF.

This clone has a single count. This chain links TRBV6-1 with TRBJ2-5; D unresolved. V was pared by 6 bases and J by 0 bases, with 8 bases between. Germline assignment: CDR1 MNHNS and CDR2 SASEGT. The CDR3 runs to 13 residues. CDR3 bases: TGTGCCAGCAGGAGGCAGTACCAAGAGACCCAGTACTTC. It translates to CASRRQYQETQYF.

The CDR3 here is CASSSTVNTEAFF. CDR3 DNA: TGTGCCAGCAGCTCGACAGTGAACACTGAAGCTTTCTTT. The rearrangement links TRBV7-9 to TRBJ1-1; TRBD1 is a possible D gene (5 bases). The CDR3 extends over 13 amino acids. CDR1 and CDR2 (germline): SEHNR, FQNEAQ (reference sequence). V dropped 4 bases and J dropped 0 bases, with 6 bases sitting between them.

This rearrangement joins TRBV7-9 to TRBJ1-1, with 8 bases fitting TRBD1. The germline CDR1 and CDR2 sequences are SEHNR and FQNEAQ (reference sequence). V lost 5 bases and J lost 5; bases outside the gene matches: 7. The CDR3 covers 14 residues. The CDR3 loop is CASSTGQGWTEAFF. For the CDR3, the DNA is TGTGCCAGCAGCACTGGACAGGGCTGGACTGAAGCTTTCTTT.

The J gene is TRBJ2-2, the V gene TRBV9; 9 bases map to TRBD1. Germline V lookup: CDR1 SGDLS, CDR2 YYNGEE. V shed 3 bases and J 4 bases; nucleotides not matched to a gene: 4. The CDR3 length is 15 residues. The CDR3 loop reads CASSEQGAVTGELFF. In DNA form, the CDR3 reads TGTGCCAGCAGCGAACAGGGGGCAGTCACCGGGGAGCTGTTTTTT.

The rearrangement joins TRBV30 to TRBJ2-3, with 10 positions matching TRBD1. Losses at the gene ends were 4 bases for V and 4 bases for J; bases not matched to a gene: 11. CDR3 size: 16 residues. From germline, CDR1 is GTSNPN and CDR2 SVGIG (reference sequence). In DNA form, the CDR3 reads TGTGCCTGGACCTCGACGGGACAGGGGAACGCAGATACGCAGTATTTT. Translation gives CAWTSTGQGNADTQYF. Full variable domain (rest looked up from reference TRBV30 and TRBJ2-3): SQTIHQWPATLVQPVGSPLSLECTVEGTSNPNLYWYRQAAGRGLQLLFYSVGIGQISSEVPQNLSASRPQDRQFILSSKKLLLSDSGFYLCAWTSTGQGNADTQYFGPGTRLTVL.

The chain uses TRBV7-9 and TRBJ2-5, with 9 bases aligning to TRBD1. Looked up from germline, CDR1 is SEHNR and CDR2 is FQNEAQ (reference sequence). With 9 bases clipped from V and 6 bases from J, the junction kept 14 bases outside the gene matches. This CDR3 has 15 residues. DNA for the CDR3: TGTGCCAGTGCTAGGGACAGGGAAGGCGTGAAGACCCAGTACTTC. Translating it yields CASARDREGVKTQYF.

This clone was detected a few times. J is TRBJ2-5 and V is TRBV30, with D hard to call. Trimming shortened V by 4 bases and J by 7 bases, and 10 bases separated the two germline ends. Germline loops: CDR1 GTSNPN, CDR2 SVGIG (reference sequence). The CDR3 consists of 11 residues. CDR3 residues: CAWTGSRTQYF. CDR3 sequence (DNA): TGTGCCTGGACAGGTTCCAGGACCCAGTACTTC.

The chain links TRBV5-4 to TRBJ2-7; 9 nucleotides align to TRBD2. The length of the CDR3 is 17 residues. The V and J ends lost 4 bases and 3 bases, in that order; junction bases with no gene match: 14. Germline CDR1 is SGHNT and CDR2 is YYREEE (reference sequence). The CDR3 sequence is CASSPGTLSGGSYEQYF. CDR3 DNA: TGTGCCAGCAGCCCGGGGACCCTTAGCGGGGGAAGCTACGAGCAGTACTTC.

The rearrangement joins TRBV5-4 to TRBJ2-7; perhaps TRBD2 as D (6 bases). The length of the CDR3 is 15 residues. Trimming removed 1 base at V and 0 bases at J, with 11 bases between. CDR1 is SGHNT, CDR2 YYREEE, per germline (reference sequence). The CDR3 sequence is CASSLSGGSSYEQYF. The CDR3 region has the DNA TGTGCCAGCAGCTTGTCTGGGGGGAGCTCCTACGAGCAGTACTTC.

In its sample, this clone was seen a few times. The chain employs TRBV30 and TRBJ1-1; perhaps TRBD1 as D (6 bases). CDR1 and CDR2 (germline): GTSNPN, SVGIG (reference sequence). V was trimmed by 1 base and J by 11 bases, leaving 14 bases between them. The CDR3 runs 12 residues. The CDR3 DNA follows: TGTGCCTGGAGTGAGGGAGGGGGAACGGCTTTCTTT. It translates to CAWSEGGGTAFF. The whole variable domain, remainder taken from reference TRBV30 and TRBJ1-1, is SQTIHQWPATLVQPVGSPLSLECTVEGTSNPNLYWYRQAAGRGLQLLFYSVGIGQISSEVPQNLSASRPQDRQFILSSKKLLLSDSGFYLCAWSEGGGTAFFGQGTRLTVV.

V usage is TRBV2 and J usage is TRBJ2-3, with D possibly being TRBD1 (5 bases). Trimming cost V 4 bases and J 2 bases, with 13 bases left between them. Germline V gives CDR1 SNHLY, CDR2 FYNNEI. This CDR3 contains 15 residues. The CDR3 DNA sequence: TGTGCCAGCAGTGGTCAGACAGTAGTCACAGATACGCAGTATTTT. Its protein is CASSGQTVVTDTQYF.

This chain uses TRBV7-9 with TRBJ1-6; 8 bases match TRBD1. V was pared by 1 base and J by 14 bases, with 7 bases of the junction left unmatched. CDR1 and CDR2 (germline): SEHNR, FQNEAQ (reference sequence). CDR3 length: 14 residues. The CDR3: CASSLGTGSLTLHF. CDR3 coding DNA: TGTGCCAGCAGCTTAGGGACAGGGTCCCTCACCCTCCACTTT.

The chain has TRBV2 and TRBJ2-7; 7 nucleotides agree with TRBD1. From germline, CDR1 is SNHLY and CDR2 FYNNEI. CDR3 length: 15 amino acids. The trim removed 4 bases at V and 1 base at J, leaving 7 bases unmatched. Here the CDR3 reads CASSGLGQASYEQYF. The CDR3 bases are TGTGCCAGCAGTGGGTTAGGACAGGCTTCCTACGAGCAGTACTTC.

The V and J genes are TRBV5-1 and TRBJ2-1; D unresolved. CDR3 length equals 15 residues. Trimming removed 4 bases from V and 7 bases from J, with 18 bases in between. The V gene's germline CDR1 is SGHRS and CDR2 YFSETQ. CDR3 bases: TGCGCCAGCAGCGTTACCCCGGGTCCAGAAAATGAGCAGTTCTTC. Protein product: CASSVTPGPENEQFF.